Sequencing of this TCR beta chain was carried out in a study of T cell responses to AZD1222 COVID-19 vaccine. This CDR3 region has 16 residues. V lost 4 bases, J lost 3 bases, and 9 bases stayed unmatched. In germline, CDR1 is LNHDA, CDR2 SQIVND (reference sequence). The study's findings and limits: Clonal diversity was possibly underestimated; the donors were predominantly white British and more often female. Baseline serology detected seropositivity in only a handful of AZD1222 recipients.

Measured with immunoSEQ multiplex PCR; TCRdb has only the in-frame clones, and not every one. In the table there are 150,000 to 200,000 clones, 90% to 95% of which are singletons. To note about this clone: Its specificity is not known.

This TCR came from an adult who received the AZD1222 COVID-19 vaccine. Material: peripheral blood, obtained 28 days after the second AZD1222 dose. The V call is TRBV19, the J call TRBJ2-7, with TRBD2 matching over 10 bases. This CDR3 reads CASSTKLAGPNYEQYF. The CDR3 nucleotides read TGTGCCAGTAGTACTAAACTAGCGGGACCAAACTACGAGCAGTACTTC.